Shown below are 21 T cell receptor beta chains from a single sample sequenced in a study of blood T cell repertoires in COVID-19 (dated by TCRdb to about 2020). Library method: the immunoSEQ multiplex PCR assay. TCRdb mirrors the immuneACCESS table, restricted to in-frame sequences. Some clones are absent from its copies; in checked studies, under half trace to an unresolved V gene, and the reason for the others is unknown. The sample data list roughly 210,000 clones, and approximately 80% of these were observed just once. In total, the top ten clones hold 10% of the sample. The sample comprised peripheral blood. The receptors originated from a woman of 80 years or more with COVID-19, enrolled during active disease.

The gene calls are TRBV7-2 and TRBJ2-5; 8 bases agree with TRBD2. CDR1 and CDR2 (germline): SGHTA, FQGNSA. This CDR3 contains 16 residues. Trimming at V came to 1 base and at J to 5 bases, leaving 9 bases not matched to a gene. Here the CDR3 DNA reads TGTGCCAGCAGCTTAGTAGGACTAGCCTCTCAGGAGACCCAGTACTTC. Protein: CASSLVGLASQETQYF.

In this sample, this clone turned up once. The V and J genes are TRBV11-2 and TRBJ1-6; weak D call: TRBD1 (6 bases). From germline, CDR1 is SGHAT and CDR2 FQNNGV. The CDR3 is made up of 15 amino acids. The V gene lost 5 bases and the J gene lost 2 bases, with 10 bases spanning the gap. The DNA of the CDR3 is TGTGCCAGCAGCGCTGGACAGACCTATAATTCACCCCTCCACTTT. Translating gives CASSAGQTYNSPLHF.

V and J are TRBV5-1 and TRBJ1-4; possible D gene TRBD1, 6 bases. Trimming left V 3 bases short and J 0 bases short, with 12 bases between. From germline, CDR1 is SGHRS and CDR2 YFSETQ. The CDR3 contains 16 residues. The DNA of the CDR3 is TGCGCCAGCAGCTCCGGACAGATCGCAACTAATGAAAAACTGTTTTTT. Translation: CASSSGQIATNEKLFF.

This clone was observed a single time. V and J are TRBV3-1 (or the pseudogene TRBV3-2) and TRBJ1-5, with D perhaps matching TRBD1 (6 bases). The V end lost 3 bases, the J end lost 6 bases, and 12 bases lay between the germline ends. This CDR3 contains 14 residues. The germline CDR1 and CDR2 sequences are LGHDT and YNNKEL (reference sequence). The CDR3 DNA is TGTGCCAGCAGCCAGTCACAGGGAAGTCAGCCCCAGCATTTT. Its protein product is CASSQSQGSQPQHF.

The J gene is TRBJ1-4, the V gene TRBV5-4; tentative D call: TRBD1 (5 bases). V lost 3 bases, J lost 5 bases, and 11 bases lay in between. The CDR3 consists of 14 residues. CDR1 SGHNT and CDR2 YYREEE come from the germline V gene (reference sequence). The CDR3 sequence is CASSWGLENEKLFF. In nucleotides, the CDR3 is TGTGCCAGCAGCTGGGGACTGGAAAATGAAAAACTGTTTTTT.

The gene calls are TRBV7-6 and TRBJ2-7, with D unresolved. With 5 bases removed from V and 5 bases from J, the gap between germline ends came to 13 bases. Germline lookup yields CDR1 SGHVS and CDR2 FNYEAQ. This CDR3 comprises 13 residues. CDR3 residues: CASSQRRLDEQYF. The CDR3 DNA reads TGTGCCAGCAGCCAGCGTCGTTTAGACGAGCAGTACTTC.

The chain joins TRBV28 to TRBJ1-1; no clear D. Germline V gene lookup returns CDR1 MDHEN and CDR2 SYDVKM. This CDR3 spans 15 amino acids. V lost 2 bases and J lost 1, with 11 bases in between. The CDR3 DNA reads TGTGCCAGCAGTTTAGGACGGGAACCGAACACTGAAGCTTTCTTT. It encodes CASSLGREPNTEAFF.

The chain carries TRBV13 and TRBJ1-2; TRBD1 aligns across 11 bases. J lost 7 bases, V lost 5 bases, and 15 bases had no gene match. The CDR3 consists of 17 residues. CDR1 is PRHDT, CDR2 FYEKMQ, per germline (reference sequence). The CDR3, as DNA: TGTGCCAGCAGCGACGCCGGGACAGGGGGTAAAAGACTTGGCTACACCTTC. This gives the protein CASSDAGTGGKRLGYTF.

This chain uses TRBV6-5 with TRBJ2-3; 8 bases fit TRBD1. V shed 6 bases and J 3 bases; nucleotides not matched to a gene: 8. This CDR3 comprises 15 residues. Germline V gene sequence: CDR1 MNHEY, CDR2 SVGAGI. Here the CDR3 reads CASRYRGIETDTQYF. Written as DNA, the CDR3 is TGTGCCAGCAGATACAGGGGGATCGAAACAGATACGCAGTATTTT.

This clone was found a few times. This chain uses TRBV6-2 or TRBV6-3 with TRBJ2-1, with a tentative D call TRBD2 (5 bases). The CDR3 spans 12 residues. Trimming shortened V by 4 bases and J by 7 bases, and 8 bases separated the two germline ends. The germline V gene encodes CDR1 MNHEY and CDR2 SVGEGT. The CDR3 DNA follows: TGTGCCAGCAGTTCACGAGGGAATGAGCAGTTCTTC. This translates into CASSSRGNEQFF.

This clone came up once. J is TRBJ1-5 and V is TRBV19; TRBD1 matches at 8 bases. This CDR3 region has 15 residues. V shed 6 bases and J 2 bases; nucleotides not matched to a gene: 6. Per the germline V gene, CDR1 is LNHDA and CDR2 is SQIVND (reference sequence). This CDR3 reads CASSTGGLGNQPQHF. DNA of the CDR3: TGTGCCAGTAGCACAGGGGGACTGGGCAATCAGCCCCAGCATTTT.

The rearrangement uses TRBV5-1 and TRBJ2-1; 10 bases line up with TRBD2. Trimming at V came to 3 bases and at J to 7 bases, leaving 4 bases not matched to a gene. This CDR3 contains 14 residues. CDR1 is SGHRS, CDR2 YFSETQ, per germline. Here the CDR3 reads CASSYLAGENEQFF. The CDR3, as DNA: TGCGCCAGCAGCTACCTAGCGGGGGAGAATGAGCAGTTCTTC.

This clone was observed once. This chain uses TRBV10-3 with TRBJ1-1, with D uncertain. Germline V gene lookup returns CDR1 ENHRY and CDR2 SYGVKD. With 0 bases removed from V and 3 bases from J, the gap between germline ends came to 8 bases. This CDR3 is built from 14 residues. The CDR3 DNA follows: TGTGCCATCAGTGAGTCGCGGTCGTACACTGAAGCTTTCTTT. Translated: CAISESRSYTEAFF.

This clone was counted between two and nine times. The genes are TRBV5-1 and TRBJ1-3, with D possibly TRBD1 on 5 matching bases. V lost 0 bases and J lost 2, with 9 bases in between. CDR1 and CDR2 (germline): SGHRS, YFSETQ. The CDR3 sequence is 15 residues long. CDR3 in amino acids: CASSLAAGTGNTIYF. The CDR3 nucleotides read TGCGCCAGCAGCTTGGCGGCAGGGACTGGAAACACCATATATTTT. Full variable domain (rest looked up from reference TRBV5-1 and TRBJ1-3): KAGVTQTPRYLIKTRGQQVTLSCSPISGHRSVSWYQQTPGQGLQFLFEYFSETQRNKGNFPGRFSGRQFSNSRSEMNVSTLELGDSALYLCASSLAAGTGNTIYFGEGSWLTVV.

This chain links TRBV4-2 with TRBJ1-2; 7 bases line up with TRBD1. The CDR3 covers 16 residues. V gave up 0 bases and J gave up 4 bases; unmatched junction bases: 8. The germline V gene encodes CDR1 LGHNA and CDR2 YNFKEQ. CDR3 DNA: TGTGCCAGCAGCCAAGAAGGCACAGGGGATGTCTATGGCTACACCTTC. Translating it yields CASSQEGTGDVYGYTF.

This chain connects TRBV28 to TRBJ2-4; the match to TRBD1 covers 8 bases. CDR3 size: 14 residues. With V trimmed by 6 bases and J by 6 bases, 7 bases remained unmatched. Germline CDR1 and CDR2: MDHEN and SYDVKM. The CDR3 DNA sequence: TGTGCCAGCAGCCCCACAGGGGGTTTAAACATTCAGTACTTC. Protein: CASSPTGGLNIQYF. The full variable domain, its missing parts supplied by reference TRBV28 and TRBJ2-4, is DVKVTQSSRYLVKRTGEKVFLECVQDMDHENMFWYRQDPGLGLRLIYFSYDVKMKEKGDIPEGYSVSREKKERFSLILESASTNQTSMYLCASSPTGGLNIQYFGAGTRLSVL.

CDR3 coding DNA: TGTGCCAGCAGTATAGACAAGACAGGAACAGATACGCAGTATTTT. It is translated as CASSIDKTGTDTQYF. The chain links TRBV6-5 to TRBJ2-3, with a possible D match to TRBD1 (6 bases). Germline CDR1 and CDR2: MNHEY and SVGAGI. This CDR3 has 15 residues. Trimming took off 5 bases at V and 3 bases at J, with 15 bases between the two ends.

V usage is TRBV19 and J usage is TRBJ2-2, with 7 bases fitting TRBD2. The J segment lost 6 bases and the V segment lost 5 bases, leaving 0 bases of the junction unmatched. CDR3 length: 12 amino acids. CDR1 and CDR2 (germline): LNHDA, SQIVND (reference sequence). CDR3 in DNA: TGTGCCAGTAGTCGGGGGGCCGGGGAGCTGTTTTTT. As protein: CASSRGAGELFF.

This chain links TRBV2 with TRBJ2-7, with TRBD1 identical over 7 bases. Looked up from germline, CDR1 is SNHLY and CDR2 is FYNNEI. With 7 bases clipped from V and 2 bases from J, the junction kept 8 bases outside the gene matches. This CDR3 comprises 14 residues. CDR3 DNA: TGTGCCAGCAAAGTAGGGGGCCTTACCTACGAGCAGTACTTC. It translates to CASKVGGLTYEQYF.

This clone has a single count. For the CDR3, the DNA is TGCGCCAGCAGCATAGCGGGACAAATGAACACTGAAGCTTTCTTT. Encoded protein: CASSIAGQMNTEAFF. The chain recombines TRBV5-1 with TRBJ1-1; perhaps TRBD1 as D (6 bases). The germline V gene encodes CDR1 SGHRS and CDR2 YFSETQ. Trimming left V 4 bases short and J 0 bases short, with 13 bases between. The CDR3 sequence is 15 residues long.

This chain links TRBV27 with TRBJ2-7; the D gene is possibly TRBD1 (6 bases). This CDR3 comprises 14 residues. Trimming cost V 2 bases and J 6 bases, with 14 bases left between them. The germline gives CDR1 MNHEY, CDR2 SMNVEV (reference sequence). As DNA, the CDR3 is TGTGCCAGCAGTTTAGGACAGACCCTAAGCGAGCAGTACTTC. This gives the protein CASSLGQTLSEQYF.